Listed below are T cell receptor beta chains from one sample, sequenced in a study of quantifying T cell responses using KT2 cells. TCRdb reprocessed the UMI-ligation and nested PCR reads with MiXCR, giving one entry per CDR3 protein. The profile shows tens of thousands of distinct CDR3 sequences, roughly 8% of them singletons. The sequenced material came from PBMCs spiked with cells of the T cell clone KT2. Receptor source: a human donor. The CDR3 runs from the conserved cysteine through the conserved F or W. A D gene is named only where the DNA matches it firmly. Clone size is given for some rows only: seen once, a few or many times, or a class if the clone is expanded.

clone size	V gene	CDR3 length	J gene	D gene	CDR3 protein	CDR3 DNA
few	TRBV20-1	19	TRBJ2-2	TRBD2	CSAGDGLAGRRANTGELFF	TGCAGTGCTGGAGACGGACTAGCGGGGAGGAGAGCGAACACCGGGGAGCTGTTTTTT
few	TRBV5-1	14	TRBJ2-5	TRBD2	CASSFRGGEETQYF	TGCGCCAGCAGCTTTCGGGGGGGGGAAGAGACCCAGTACTTC
.	TRBV11-1	17	TRBJ2-6	.	CASSSGDSISGANVLTF	TGTGCCAGCAGCTCGGGGGACTCGATCTCTGGGGCCAACGTCCTGACTTTC
many	TRBV5-1	14	TRBJ2-3	TRBD2	CASSSTSGTDTQYF	TGCGCCAGCAGCTCGACTAGCGGCACAGATACGCAGTATTTT
many	TRBV27	16	TRBJ2-4	TRBD2	CASSSKPPGLAGPQYF	TGTGCCAGCAGTTCGAAACCCCCGGGACTAGCGGGGCCTCAGTACTTC
few	TRBV29-1	14	TRBJ2-6	.	CSVRQGTGANVLTF	TGCAGCGTTCGGCAGGGAACTGGGGCCAACGTCCTGACTTTC
many	TRBV4-2	13	TRBJ1-5	.	CASSQESDQPQHF	TGTGCCAGCAGCCAAGAGTCCGATCAGCCCCAGCATTTT
few	TRBV6-2/TRBV6-3	13	TRBJ1-4	.	CASRPTTEEKLFF	TGTGCCAGCCGACCAACGACGGAAGAAAAACTGTTTTTT
many	TRBV25-1	14	TRBJ2-1	.	CASGGRGPGNEQFF	TGTGCCAGCGGTGGTCGGGGGCCGGGGAATGAGCAGTTCTTC
.	TRBV6-6	18	TRBJ2-6	.	CASSYGSSAPSGANVLTF	TGTGCCAGCAGTTACGGATCTTCCGCCCCCTCTGGGGCCAACGTCCTGACTTTC